This T cell receptor beta chain was observed in a study of T-cell reconstitution after alpha-beta-depleted transplantation in children. V was shortened by 5 bases and J by 0 bases, with 32 bases between the two germline ends. The CDR3 has 22 amino acids. Germline CDR1 SGHTA, CDR2 FQGTGA. Study results and caveats: Diversity of TCRbeta at day 60 was high in some patients, arising from surviving recipient T cells and thymic progenitors. Counts and diversity of T cells one year after transplant came mostly from newly produced T cells. Roughly two months post-transplant, alpha-beta T cells reportedly originated from several hundred graft clones that had expanded.

A library of TCRbeta sequences, prepared with unique molecular identifiers, was generated. TCRdb reprocessed the PCR reads via MiXCR and lists one record per CDR3 protein. The sample lists about 400,000 distinct CDR3 sequences; 16% were seen once. As for this clonotype: The antigen remains unidentified.

The input for sequencing was PBMCs, mostly from graft donor cells, taken 360 days after TCRalphabeta/CD19-depleted stem cell transplant. This rearrangement joins TRBV7-3 to TRBJ2-1, with D unclear. The TCR comes from a boy younger than two who had a stem cell transplant for Wiskott-Aldrich syndrome, so the T cells may come from the graft donor. Written as DNA, the CDR3 is TGTGCCAGCAGCCTAATTAGAGGTGGGCACTTCGATTCCTTTAACTCCTACAATGAGCAGTTCTTC. It yields the protein CASSLIRGGHFDSFNSYNEQFF.